Listed here are 3 T cell receptor beta chains from one sample, sequenced in a study of cytomegalovirus exposure and HLA in healthy donors (TCRdb year 2017). Library creation used the immunoSEQ multiplex PCR assay. A mixture of 60 forward primers for TCR Vbeta segments and 13 reverse primers for TCR Jbeta segments was used in the multiplex PCR. TCRdb carries this immuneACCESS record with in-frame sequences only. Its versions omit some clonotypes, under half of them owing to an unresolved V gene in the studies checked, with the rest unexplained. Within this sample are some 110,000 clones, with under 85% of them counted one time only. The top ten constitute 4% to 4.5% of the sample. Sequences were obtained from PBMCs. The receptors here all came from a woman between 45 and 60 years old in good health and CMV-seropositive.

V and J are TRBV5-1 and TRBJ2-4, with 7 bases that match TRBD1. V shed 1 base, J shed 6 bases, and the junction held 4 bases outside the gene matches. The germline V gene has CDR1 SGHRS and CDR2 YFSETQ. The CDR3 contains 14 residues. The CDR3 loop is CASSLLGQINIQYF. CDR3 coding DNA: TGCGCCAGCAGCTTGTTGGGACAGATAAACATTCAGTACTTC.

This rearrangement joins TRBV18 to TRBJ2-5; 7 bases line up with TRBD2. Trimming at V came to 2 bases and at J to 3 bases, leaving 0 bases not matched to a gene. CDR3 size: 13 residues. CDR1 and CDR2 (germline): KGHSH, LQKENI. CDR3 protein: CASSPGGEETQYF. The CDR3 DNA reads TGTGCCAGCTCACCAGGGGGGGAAGAGACCCAGTACTTC.

The chain uses TRBV15 and TRBJ2-3; 7 positions agree with TRBD1. The germline CDR1 and CDR2 sequences are LNHNV and YYDKDF (reference sequence). V lost 8 bases to trimming and J lost 1 base; unmatched junction nucleotides: 12. CDR3 length: 16 residues. The CDR3 reads CATGYRGVTRTDTQYF. The CDR3 DNA reads as TGTGCCACCGGATACAGGGGTGTCACCCGCACAGATACGCAGTATTTT.